These 31 T cell receptor beta chains were sequenced from one sample in a study of T cells after yellow fever vaccination. Each CDR3 protein is one row after TCRdb ran MiXCR on the 5' RACE reads. The table lists around 530,000 distinct CDR3 sequences, roughly 17% of them singletons. Source: PBMCs, taken roughly 5 days after the first yellow fever vaccination. These receptors were obtained from a young man who received the YFV17D yellow fever vaccine.

V gene TRBV12-2 combines with J gene TRBJ2-7; the table assigns TRBD2, which was not confirmed against the DNA. TRBV12-2 is marked as a pseudogene. The length of the CDR3 is 16 residues. Here the CDR3 DNA reads TGTGCAAGTCGAGGGCCAGGTAAGGCCCCGCTCTCCGAGCAGTACTTC. Protein product: CASRGPGKAPLSEQYF.

This clonotype occurred a few times. The rearrangement joins TRBV7-3 to TRBJ2-5, with D maybe TRBD2 (6 bases). This CDR3 has 15 amino acids. Germline assignment: CDR1 SGHTA and CDR2 FQGTGA. The V gene lost 2 bases and the J gene lost 1 base, with 11 bases spanning the gap. The CDR3 nucleotides are TGTGCCAGCAGCTTAGTCTTTAGCGGCCAAGAGACCCAGTACTTC. It encodes CASSLVFSGQETQYF.

The rearrangement joins TRBV19 to TRBJ2-5, with 8 bases identical to TRBD1. The CDR3 has 14 residues. Trimming removed 5 bases from V and 2 bases from J; junction bases left unmatched: 4. Germline V gene lookup returns CDR1 LNHDA and CDR2 SQIVND (reference sequence). CDR3: CASSLWTGQETQYF. CDR3 bases: TGTGCCAGTAGTCTTTGGACAGGGCAAGAGACCCAGTACTTC.

There are a few counts of this clonotype. The chain carries TRBV7-9 and TRBJ1-1; 9 bases align to TRBD1. This CDR3 contains 16 residues. Looked up from germline, CDR1 is SEHNR and CDR2 is FQNEAQ (reference sequence). J lost 5 bases, V lost 8 bases, and 15 bases had no gene match. CDR3 bases: TGTGCCAGCCGACAGGGGGAAAGGGATCGGAGAACTGAAGCTTTCTTT. It is translated as CASRQGERDRRTEAFF. Variable domain in full (rest from reference TRBV7-9 and TRBJ1-1): DTGVSQNPRHKITKRGQNVTFRCDPISEHNRLYWYRQTLGQGPEFLTYFQNEAQLEKSRLLSDRFSAERPKGSFSTLEIQRTEQGDSAMYLCASRQGERDRRTEAFFGQGTRLTVV.

For the CDR3, the DNA is TGTGCCAGCACAGGGACTAGCCGGAGAAATGAGCAGTTCTTC. Encoded protein: CASTGTSRRNEQFF. The V and J genes are TRBV28 and TRBJ2-1, with 9 bases lining up with TRBD2. This CDR3 region has 14 residues. The V segment lost 7 bases and the J segment 7 bases; nucleotides outside the gene matches: 8. Germline CDR1 MDHEN, CDR2 SYDVKM.

The V and J genes are TRBV5-4 and TRBJ2-7, with 7 bases matching TRBD2. The CDR3 totals 13 residues. V gave up 4 bases and J gave up 3 bases; unmatched junction bases: 4. Looked up from germline, CDR1 is SGHNT and CDR2 is YYREEE (reference sequence). This CDR3 reads CASSAGTNYEQYV. CDR3 sequence (DNA): TGTGCCAGCAGCGCAGGGACTAACTACGAGCAGTACGTC.

This clonotype has a handful of counts. The chain employs TRBV4-3 and TRBJ2-1; perhaps TRBD1 as D (5 bases). The length of the CDR3 is 15 residues. V was pared by 1 base and J by 3 bases, with 10 bases between. Looked up from germline, CDR1 is LGHNA and CDR2 is YSLEER. DNA for the CDR3: TGCGCCAGCAGCCAAGTGATCGACAGCTACAATGAGCAGTTCTTC. Its protein product is CASSQVIDSYNEQFF.

In its sample, this clonotype was seen a few times. The chain has TRBV7-2 and TRBJ2-1; D is uncertain. Trimming left V 3 bases short and J 2 bases short, with 5 bases between. The germline gives CDR1 SGHTA, CDR2 FQGNSA. The CDR3 spans 13 residues. The CDR3 sequence is CASSFWTYNEQFF. In nucleotides, the CDR3 is TGTGCCAGCAGCTTTTGGACCTACAATGAGCAGTTCTTC.

This clonotype was found a few times. The V gene is TRBV5-1, the J gene TRBJ2-7; perhaps TRBD2 as D (6 bases). V lost 3 bases to trimming and J lost 4 bases, with 14 bases between them. This CDR3 comprises 14 residues. CDR1 and CDR2 (germline): SGHRS, YFSETQ. CDR3 protein: CASSYGGKGYEQYV. The CDR3 DNA follows: TGCGCCAGCAGCTATGGGGGGAAAGGGTACGAGCAGTACGTC.

This clonotype was seen a handful of times. The CDR3 protein is CASSADGQPNEKLFF. CDR3 nucleotide sequence: TGTGCCAGCAGCGCAGACGGGCAGCCTAATGAAAAACTGTTTTTT. The genes are TRBV7-6 and TRBJ1-4; D unclear. CDR3 length: 15 amino acids. V lost 5 bases and J lost 3, with 13 bases in between. Looked up from germline, CDR1 is SGHVS and CDR2 is FNYEAQ.

The CDR3 sequence: CASSYDRAEETQYF. CDR3 in DNA: TGTGCCAGCAGTTACGACAGGGCTGAAGAGACCCAGTACTTC. The chain links TRBV6-5 to TRBJ2-5; 7 positions match TRBD1. The CDR3 extends over 14 amino acids. V was clipped by 2 bases and J by 3 bases; unmatched bases: 3. CDR1 MNHEY and CDR2 SVGAGI come from the germline V gene.

In this sample, this clonotype turned up many times. The chain couples TRBV24-1 to TRBJ1-2; TRBD1 matches at 9 bases. J lost 4 bases, V lost 5 bases, and 10 bases had no gene match. This CDR3 has 16 amino acids. Germline CDR1 KGHDR, CDR2 SFDVKD. The CDR3 nucleotides are TGTGCCACCAGTGTCCACAGGGGGCGAAGCTTCTATGGCTACACCTTC. This codes for CATSVHRGRSFYGYTF.

V and J are TRBV7-2 and TRBJ1-5; D possibly corresponds to TRBD1 (5 bases). With 1 base removed from V and 10 bases from J, the gap between germline ends came to 11 bases. Germline V CDR1 and CDR2: SGHTA, FQGNSA. The length of the CDR3 is 13 residues. DNA for the CDR3: TGTGCCAGCAGCTTAGATAGCGGGGGACCCCAGCATTTT. It encodes CASSLDSGGPQHF.

The chain recombines TRBV6-1 with TRBJ2-4, with TRBD2 matching over 8 bases. The CDR3 has 16 amino acids. V lost 3 bases and J lost 8; bases outside the gene matches: 12. Germline CDR1 and CDR2: MNHNS and SASEGT. CDR3 DNA: TGTGCCAGCAGTGAGCCCGCTGGGAGCGGGGGCGACATTCAGTACTTC. The encoded protein is CASSEPAGSGGDIQYF.

This clonotype was seen a few times. The rearrangement joins TRBV24-1 to TRBJ2-3; tentative D call: TRBD1 (6 bases). Germline V gives CDR1 KGHDR, CDR2 SFDVKD. CDR3 length: 15 residues. The ends were cut back, 6 bases at V and 6 bases at J, with 18 bases in the middle. CDR3 sequence: CATSSYRAPSDTQYF. The CDR3 DNA follows: TGTGCCACCAGTAGCTACAGGGCCCCTTCTGATACGCAGTATTTT.

This clonotype was found a few times. The gene calls are TRBV12-3 or TRBV12-4 and TRBJ2-7, with D uncertain. V lost 4 bases to trimming and J lost 2 bases, with 15 bases between them. The CDR3 contains 15 residues. CDR3 sequence: CASSSEIVSPYEQYF. The DNA of the CDR3 is TGTGCCAGCAGTTCCGAGATCGTGAGCCCCTACGAGCAGTACTTC.

The chain joins TRBV6-5 to TRBJ2-5; D not resolved. V was pared by 2 bases and J by 6 bases, with 13 bases between. The CDR3 has 14 amino acids. Germline CDR1 and CDR2: MNHEY and SVGAGI. CDR3 amino acids: CASSYPSPGKTQYF. The CDR3 nucleotides are TGTGCCAGCAGTTACCCCTCCCCTGGGAAGACCCAGTACTTC.

The gene calls are TRBV6-5 and TRBJ2-1; D is perhaps TRBD1 (5 bases). This CDR3 spans 15 amino acids. Germline lookup yields CDR1 MNHEY and CDR2 SVGAGI. V was cut by 0 bases and J by 7 bases, with 13 bases left in between. In DNA, the CDR3 is TGTGCCAGCAGTTACTCTCCCAGGGTGGGAAATGAGCAGTTCTTC. Translation gives CASSYSPRVGNEQFF.

The table lists this clonotype with a few counts. The chain links TRBV5-1 to TRBJ1-1; D is ambiguous. The CDR3 loop spans 15 amino acids. The V gene's germline CDR1 is SGHRS and CDR2 YFSETQ. The V end lost 5 bases, the J end lost 2 bases, and 16 bases lay between the germline ends. The CDR3 DNA follows: TGCGCCAGCAGACAAAGACCGTCGAGTAACACTGAAGCTTTCTTT. Its translation is CASRQRPSSNTEAFF.

This clonotype was observed a few times. The rearrangement joins TRBV6-5 to TRBJ1-5; D call uncertain. This CDR3 is 13 amino acids long. V was shortened by 0 bases and J by 9 bases, with 9 bases between the two germline ends. Germline V gene data show CDR1 as MNHEY and CDR2 as SVGAGI. CDR3 coding DNA: TGTGCCAGCAGTTACTCCCCCACCGGGCCCCAGCATTTT. Translation gives CASSYSPTGPQHF.

The chain carries TRBV7-9 and TRBJ2-3; D perhaps matches TRBD2 (6 bases). Per the germline V gene, CDR1 is SEHNR and CDR2 is FQNEAQ (reference sequence). The CDR3 covers 14 residues. Trimming left V 4 bases short and J 5 bases short, with 13 bases between. CDR3 in DNA: TGTGCCAGCAGCTCCCAGGGACTGGGAGATACGCAGTATTTT. Encoded protein: CASSSQGLGDTQYF.

The V gene is TRBV20-1, the J gene TRBJ2-7; no definite D call. This CDR3 is built from 14 residues. Germline values: CDR1 DFQATT, CDR2 SNEGSKA (reference sequence). CDR3 bases: TGCATTCCCCAAGCCCATTTAGGCAACTACGAGCAGTACGTC. Residues: CIPQAHLGNYEQYV.

The V gene is TRBV27, the J gene TRBJ2-1; the match to TRBD1 covers 9 bases. The CDR3 runs 16 residues. Germline V gene sequence: CDR1 MNHEY, CDR2 SMNVEV (reference sequence). V lost 6 bases and J lost 9; bases outside the gene matches: 15. The DNA of the CDR3 is TGTGCCAGCAGCCCCGCCCGTACAGGGGGCGGAGGTGAGCAGTTCTTC. Residues: CASSPARTGGGGEQFF.

The chain links TRBV4-1 to TRBJ1-1; D uncertain. Germline V gives CDR1 MGHRA, CDR2 YSYEKL. V shed 0 bases and J shed 1 base, with 15 bases lying between them. The CDR3 is 17 residues long. In DNA form, the CDR3 reads TGCGCCAGCAGCCAAGATCCCGACACCGTAGGGAACACTGAAGCTTTCTTT. Translated, it gives CASSQDPDTVGNTEAFF.

This clonotype appeared a few times. The CDR3 sequence is CASSLRGRGGTDTQYF. In DNA, the CDR3 is TGTGCCAGCAGCCTCCGTGGGCGGGGGGGCACAGATACGCAGTATTTT. This rearrangement joins TRBV7-8 to TRBJ2-3; TRBD2 aligns across 8 bases. Germline V gene lookup returns CDR1 SGHVS and CDR2 FQNEAQ. The V segment lost 5 bases and the J segment 1 base; nucleotides outside the gene matches: 8. The CDR3 loop spans 16 amino acids.

The chain is built from TRBV15 and TRBJ2-5, with D possibly matching TRBD2 (5 bases). The germline CDR1 and CDR2 sequences are LNHNV and YYDKDF (reference sequence). Trimming shortened V by 3 bases and J by 1 base, and 12 bases separated the two germline ends. The CDR3 length is 15 residues. CDR3 protein: CATSRDGLFQETQYF. The DNA of the CDR3 is TGTGCCACCAGCAGGGATGGACTGTTCCAAGAGACCCAGTACTTC.

The chain joins TRBV27 to TRBJ1-6; D uncertain. The CDR3 contains 12 residues. The germline CDR1 and CDR2 sequences are MNHEY and SMNVEV (reference sequence). Trimming left V 5 bases short and J 6 bases short, with 5 bases between. The CDR3 here is CASSRVNSPLHF. The CDR3 DNA is TGTGCCAGCAGTAGGGTTAATTCACCCCTCCACTTT.

This clonotype occurred a few times. The chain uses TRBV11-2 and TRBJ2-3; 8 bases are shared with TRBD2. CDR3 length: 18 amino acids. Trimming took 0 bases from V and 2 from J; bases not matched to a gene: 10. The germline gives CDR1 SGHAT, CDR2 FQNNGV. The CDR3 bases are TGTGCCAGCAGCTTAGATAGGTTTAGCGGGGTAACCACAGATACGCAGTATTTT. It specifies CASSLDRFSGVTTDTQYF.

This clonotype has more than one count but fewer than ten. The rearrangement links TRBV12-3 or TRBV12-4 to TRBJ2-1; TRBD1 matches at 10 bases. Trimming removed 6 bases from V and 8 bases from J; junction bases left unmatched: 16. The CDR3 is made up of 17 amino acids. This CDR3 is CASSLSPGTGDPDEQFF. The CDR3 DNA follows: TGTGCCAGCAGCTTATCTCCCGGGACAGGGGACCCAGATGAGCAGTTCTTC.

This clonotype has just a few counts. This chain connects TRBV7-2 to TRBJ2-2; either TRBD1 or TRBD2 may fit D (6 bases each). V shed 10 bases and J shed 1 base, with 16 bases lying between them. Germline values: CDR1 SGHTA, CDR2 FQGNSA. The length of the CDR3 is 15 residues. This CDR3 reads CATKRGALNTGELFF. CDR3 DNA: TGTGCCACCAAGAGGGGGGCCTTGAACACCGGGGAGCTGTTTTTT.

This clonotype was picked up a small number of times. CDR3 coding DNA: TGTGCCAGCAGTTCGGACAGCTTAGGGCCATCCGAGCAGTACTTC. Translation gives CASSSDSLGPSEQYF. The V call is TRBV6-2 or TRBV6-3, the J call TRBJ2-7; D might be TRBD1 (6 bases). V was cut by 4 bases and J by 6 bases, with 19 bases left in between. Germline assignment: CDR1 MNHEY and CDR2 SVGEGT. The CDR3 loop spans 15 amino acids.